Following are 29 T cell receptor beta chains from one sample sequenced in a study of T cell repertoires in cytomegalovirus infection. TCRdb re-called the reads through MiXCR, storing one row per CDR3 protein. This table has roughly 500,000 distinct CDR3 sequences, 30% to 40% appearing once. These receptors' antigens are unknown. The material was cultured PBMCs, obtained from culture after CMV antigen stimulation. All receptors come from a human donor in good health (CMV status not recorded). Some clones in this sample may be carry-over from other donors' samples.

The sample holds a few counts of this clonotype. The V call is TRBV24-1, the J call TRBJ1-5; tentative D call: TRBD1 (5 bases). The CDR3 runs 13 residues. Germline lookup yields CDR1 KGHDR and CDR2 SFDVKD. Trimming removed 4 bases at V and 9 bases at J, with 12 bases between. The CDR3 nucleotides read TGTGCCACCAGTGACAGGGAAAGAACGCCCCAGCATTTT. Its translation: CATSDRERTPQHF.

In nucleotides, the CDR3 is TGCGCCAGCAGCGAAGCCCTCTCGACAGGGCGCTATGGCTACACCTTC. Translating it yields CASSEALSTGRYGYTF. The chain joins TRBV4-3 to TRBJ1-2, with TRBD1 matching 7 bases. CDR3 length: 16 residues. Germline V gene lookup returns CDR1 LGHNA and CDR2 YSLEER. The J segment lost 4 bases and the V segment lost 5 bases, leaving 13 bases of the junction unmatched.

The rearrangement joins TRBV7-2 to TRBJ1-1; D gene uncertain. V lost 5 bases, J lost 8 bases, and 18 bases lay in between. The germline V gene has CDR1 SGHTA and CDR2 FQGNSA. This CDR3 region has 14 residues. The CDR3 region is CASSPRTGPAEAFF. CDR3 bases: TGTGCCAGCAGCCCACGGACCGGTCCTGCCGAAGCTTTCTTT.

This clonotype was seen just once. This chain links TRBV28 with TRBJ1-3, with a possible D match to TRBD1 (5 bases). The CDR3 length is 15 residues. CDR1 is MDHEN and CDR2 is SYDVKM in the germline V gene. Trimming left V 6 bases short and J 0 bases short, with 12 bases between. CDR3 nucleotides: TGTGCCAGCAGACCTCAAGGACACTCTGGAAACACCATATATTTT. Amino acids: CASRPQGHSGNTIYF.

This clonotype occurred a few times. The chain uses TRBV12-3 or TRBV12-4 and TRBJ1-4, with a weak D call TRBD1 (6 bases). The CDR3 length is 15 residues. The V end was cut by 3 bases, the J end by 7 bases, with 15 bases between. The CDR3 reads CASSFQGQGGEKLFF. The CDR3 region has the DNA TGTGCCAGCAGTTTTCAGGGGCAAGGGGGTGAAAAACTGTTTTTT.

A note on this clonotype: This is likely a read error, given that the CDR3 carries no conserved phenylalanine or tryptophan at its end. V gene TRBV7-9 combines with J gene TRBJ2-1; no clear D gene. CDR1 is SEHNR, CDR2 FQNEAQ, per germline (reference sequence). The CDR3 runs 17 residues. Trimming shortened V by 2 bases and J by 2 bases, and 16 bases separated the two germline ends. CDR3 bases: TGTGCCAGCAGCTTATTGTCGTTGTGGACGACCTACAATGAGCAGTTCTTA. Translating it yields CASSLLSLWTTYNEQFL.

This clonotype showed up just a few times. The chain recombines TRBV4-1 with TRBJ2-7, with 8 bases identical to TRBD1. Germline loops: CDR1 MGHRA, CDR2 YSYEKL. The CDR3 length is 17 residues. J gave up 5 bases and V 4 bases, and 16 bases lay outside the gene matches. The CDR3 DNA sequence: TGCGCCAGCAGCCCCCAAAGTATGCGGACAGGGCGAGACGAGCAGTACTTC. It yields the protein CASSPQSMRTGRDEQYF.

CDR3 DNA: TGTGCCAGCAGCGTAGATGAGGCACGGCCTAACACCGGGGAGCTGTTTTTT. This codes for CASSVDEARPNTGELFF. The chain carries TRBV9 and TRBJ2-2; no clear D gene. Germline CDR1 SGDLS, CDR2 YYNGEE. CDR3 length equals 17 residues. V gave up 0 bases and J gave up 2 bases, with 14 bases separating them.

A few counts support this clonotype. This chain connects TRBV20-1 to TRBJ2-7; perhaps D is TRBD1 or TRBD2 (5 bases each). Looked up from germline, CDR1 is DFQATT and CDR2 is SNEGSKA (reference sequence). The CDR3 contains 17 residues. V was shortened by 4 bases and J by 1 base, with 23 bases between the two germline ends. The CDR3 bases are TGCAGTGCTACGAACCTCAGGGCGGGTGCTGGATCCTACGAGCAGTACTTC. Its translation is CSATNLRAGAGSYEQYF.

The V and J genes are TRBV7-2 and TRBJ1-5, with no clear D. The germline V gene encodes CDR1 SGHTA and CDR2 FQGNSA. The CDR3 contains 15 residues. Trimming pared 2 bases from V and 2 bases from J, leaving 10 bases between. The CDR3 DNA follows: TGTGCCAGCAGCTTATTTGACGGGGGCAATCAGCCCCAGCATTTT. It yields the protein CASSLFDGGNQPQHF.

CDR3: CSVAGHGGSYNEQFF. For the CDR3, the DNA is TGCAGCGTTGCGGGTCACGGGGGCTCCTACAATGAGCAGTTCTTC. V and J are TRBV29-1 and TRBJ2-1, with D possibly matching TRBD2 (6 bases). CDR1 SQVTM and CDR2 ANQGSEA come from the germline V gene. CDR3 length: 15 amino acids. The V end was cut by 4 bases, the J end by 0 bases, with 13 bases between.

This chain joins TRBV6-5 and TRBJ2-7; 8 bases line up with TRBD2. The CDR3 runs to 15 residues. V was clipped by 6 bases and J by 5 bases; unmatched bases: 12. The germline gives CDR1 MNHEY, CDR2 SVGAGI. CDR3 sequence reads: CASRSFGTSNHEQYF. The CDR3 bases are TGTGCCAGCAGATCTTTCGGGACTAGTAACCACGAGCAGTACTTC.

The CDR3 DNA reads TGTGCCAGTAGTATAGATCCGGCAGGTGAAGCTTTCTTT. It is translated as CASSIDPAGEAFF. The chain recombines TRBV19 with TRBJ1-1, with D unresolved. The CDR3 runs to 13 residues. V was clipped by 0 bases and J by 7 bases, with 9 bases between them. Looked up from germline, CDR1 is LNHDA and CDR2 is SQIVND (reference sequence).

V is TRBV10-3 and J is TRBJ2-3, with TRBD1 as a possible D gene (6 bases). The CDR3 contains 14 residues. Germline V gives CDR1 ENHRY, CDR2 SYGVKD. V dropped 0 bases and J dropped 5 bases, with 9 bases sitting between them. DNA of the CDR3: TGTGCCATCAGTGAGTCGGGGGCATTAGATACGCAGTATTTT. Protein product: CAISESGALDTQYF.

In its sample, this clonotype was seen many times. The chain combines TRBV7-2 with TRBJ2-1; D gene uncertain. The CDR3 totals 13 residues. Germline CDR1 SGHTA, CDR2 FQGNSA. V gave up 1 base and J gave up 6 bases, with 7 bases separating them. CDR3 coding DNA: TGTGCCAGCAGCTTAGTCTTTAGCAATGAGCAGTTCTTC. Protein: CASSLVFSNEQFF.

V gene TRBV29-1 combines with J gene TRBJ1-1; D unresolved. The CDR3 loop spans 15 amino acids. Germline values: CDR1 SQVTM, CDR2 ANQGSEA. V was shortened by 5 bases and J by 4 bases, with 20 bases between the two germline ends. This CDR3 reads CSVNVAKRRGTEAFF. The CDR3 DNA reads as TGCAGCGTTAACGTGGCCAAGCGGCGCGGCACTGAAGCTTTCTTT.

This chain links TRBV7-2 with TRBJ1-2, with 10 nucleotides matching TRBD1. Germline V gene sequence: CDR1 SGHTA, CDR2 FQGNSA. V was pared by 3 bases and J by 4 bases, with 5 bases of the junction left unmatched. This CDR3 contains 15 residues. CDR3 region: CASSFLGQGTYGYTF. The CDR3 DNA reads as TGTGCCAGCAGCTTTTTGGGACAGGGGACCTATGGCTACACCTTC.

The CDR3 loop reads CASSILGGGEKLFF. The CDR3, as DNA: TGTGCCAGTAGTATACTGGGTGGGGGTGAAAAACTGTTTTTT. V usage is TRBV19 and J usage is TRBJ1-4, with D possibly being TRBD1 (5 bases). With 2 bases removed from V and 7 bases from J, the gap between germline ends came to 11 bases. The germline CDR1 and CDR2 sequences are LNHDA and SQIVND (reference sequence). There are 14 residues in the CDR3.

The rearrangement links TRBV6-2 or TRBV6-3 to TRBJ2-5; 9 nucleotides agree with TRBD2. Losses at the gene ends were 6 bases for V and 2 bases for J; bases not matched to a gene: 7. Germline loops: CDR1 MNHEY, CDR2 SVGEGT. This CDR3 has 15 residues. CDR3 sequence: CASRAGLAIQETQYF. The CDR3 region has the DNA TGTGCCAGCAGGGCCGGACTAGCGATTCAAGAGACCCAGTACTTC.

This clonotype was found a few times. The genes are TRBV4-1 and TRBJ2-5; 10 nucleotides line up with TRBD2. The V gene end was trimmed by 5 bases and the J gene end by 4 bases; junction bases not matched to a gene: 10. This CDR3 contains 16 residues. The germline V gene encodes CDR1 MGHRA and CDR2 YSYEKL. CDR3 nucleotide sequence: TGCGCCAGCAGCGTTCGTCTAGCGGGAGATGGAGAGACCCAGTACTTC. Translating gives CASSVRLAGDGETQYF.

The J gene is TRBJ2-5, the V gene TRBV6-1; 13 bases map to TRBD2. This CDR3 contains 16 residues. Germline lookup yields CDR1 MNHNS and CDR2 SASEGT. Losses at the gene ends were 1 base for V and 1 base for J; bases not matched to a gene: 0. CDR3 in amino acids: CASSEGTSGGQETQYF. For the CDR3, the DNA is TGTGCCAGCAGTGAAGGGACTAGCGGGGGCCAAGAGACCCAGTACTTC.

This clonotype has at least ten counts. CDR3 coding DNA: TGTGCCAGCAGTCAGACGCCGGGACGGGAAAAACTGTTTTTT. Its protein is CASSQTPGREKLFF. The chain employs TRBV7-2 and TRBJ1-4, with D maybe TRBD1 (5 bases). This CDR3 is built from 14 residues. V shed 6 bases and J shed 8 bases, with 16 bases lying between them. Germline V CDR1 and CDR2: SGHTA, FQGNSA.

This clonotype was picked up a small number of times. For the CDR3, the DNA is TGTGCCAGCAGTGAACGGACAGGGAAGGGTAAACCTGAAGCTTTCTTT. Translation: CASSERTGKGKPEAFF. The chain combines TRBV25-1 with TRBJ1-1; 8 bases match TRBD1. Germline CDR1 MGHDK, CDR2 SYGVNS. Trimming took 2 bases from V and 6 from J; bases not matched to a gene: 11. This CDR3 region has 16 residues.

This clonotype is labeled as medium-sized. The DNA of the CDR3 is TGTGCCAGCAGCGGACTAGCGGGAGAGACCCAGTACTTC. Protein sequence: CASSGLAGETQYF. The genes are TRBV7-2 and TRBJ2-5; 11 bases match TRBD2. The CDR3 consists of 13 residues. V shed 5 bases and J 4 bases; nucleotides not matched to a gene: 0. Per germline, CDR1 SGHTA and CDR2 FQGNSA. Complete variable domain (other parts from reference TRBV7-2 and TRBJ2-5): GAGVSQSPSNKVTEKGKDVELRCDPISGHTALYWYRQSLGQGLEFLIYFQGNSAPDKSGLPSDRFSAERTGGSVSTLTIQRTQQEDSAVYLCASSGLAGETQYFGPGTRLLVL.

This clonotype was observed many times. The chain has TRBV7-2 and TRBJ2-7; 7 bases agree with TRBD1. The CDR3 loop spans 16 amino acids. V lost 4 bases and J lost 2; bases outside the gene matches: 11. The germline gives CDR1 SGHTA, CDR2 FQGNSA. This CDR3 is CASSSIAGTATYEQYF. For the CDR3, the DNA is TGTGCCAGCAGCTCTATCGCCGGGACAGCAACCTACGAGCAGTACTTC.

V and J are TRBV7-2 and TRBJ2-3; no clear D. The V and J ends lost 5 bases and 1 base respectively, with 10 bases between them. The CDR3 length is 14 residues. Germline V CDR1 and CDR2: SGHTA, FQGNSA. CDR3 nucleotides: TGTGCCAGCAGCCCCGGACGGGGCACAGATACGCAGTATTTT. Amino acid sequence: CASSPGRGTDTQYF.

The gene calls are TRBV28 and TRBJ2-1, with D tentatively TRBD1 (6 bases). This CDR3 contains 16 residues. The V gene's germline CDR1 is MDHEN and CDR2 SYDVKM. V gave up 7 bases and J gave up 4 bases, with 20 bases separating them. The CDR3 DNA is TGTGCCAGCAATTACCCCGAACAGGGACCATACAATGAGCAGTTCTTC. Translating it yields CASNYPEQGPYNEQFF.

The gene calls are TRBV11-2 and TRBJ2-3, with TRBD2 identical over 12 bases. CDR1 is SGHAT, CDR2 FQNNGV, per germline. The J segment lost 5 bases and the V segment lost 6 bases, leaving 9 bases of the junction unmatched. CDR3 length: 16 amino acids. The DNA for the CDR3 is TGTGCCAGCAGTGAACCCGGGACTAGCGGGTTAGATACGCAGTATTTT. It specifies CASSEPGTSGLDTQYF.

This clonotype was seen a few times. The chain links TRBV12-3 or TRBV12-4 to TRBJ2-2, with D perhaps being TRBD1 or TRBD2 (6 bases each). Trimming removed 7 bases from V and 8 bases from J, with 17 bases in between. CDR3 size: 14 residues. The CDR3 protein is CASTIAGHYGELFF. Here the CDR3 DNA reads TGTGCCAGCACAATCGCGGGACATTATGGGGAGCTGTTTTTT.